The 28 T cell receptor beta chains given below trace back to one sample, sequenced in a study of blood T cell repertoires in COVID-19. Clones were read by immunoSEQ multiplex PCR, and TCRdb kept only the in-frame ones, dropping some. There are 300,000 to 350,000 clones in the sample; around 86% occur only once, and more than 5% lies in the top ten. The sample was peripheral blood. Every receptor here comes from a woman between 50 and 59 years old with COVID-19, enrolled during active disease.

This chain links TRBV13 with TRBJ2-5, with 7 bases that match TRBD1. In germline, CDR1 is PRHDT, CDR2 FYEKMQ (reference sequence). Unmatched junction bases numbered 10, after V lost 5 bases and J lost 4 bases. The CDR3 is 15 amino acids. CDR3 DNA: TGTGCCAGCAGCCGTCAAACAGGGGACGGAGAGACCCAGTACTTC. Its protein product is CASSRQTGDGETQYF.

The CDR3 region is CASSVGVSGSTDTQYF. The CDR3 nucleotides are TGTGCCAGCAGCGTAGGGGTTAGCGGCAGCACAGATACGCAGTATTTT. The chain joins TRBV9 to TRBJ2-3; tentatively, D is TRBD2 (6 bases). The V and J ends lost 0 bases and 0 bases respectively, with 11 bases between them. This CDR3 has 16 residues. Looked up from germline, CDR1 is SGDLS and CDR2 is YYNGEE.

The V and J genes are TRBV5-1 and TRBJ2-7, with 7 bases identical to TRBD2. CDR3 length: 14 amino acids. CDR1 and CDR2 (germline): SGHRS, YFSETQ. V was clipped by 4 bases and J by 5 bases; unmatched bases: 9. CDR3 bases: TGCGCCAGCAGCCCGGGGGGTTCCCTCGACGAGCAGTACTTC. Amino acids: CASSPGGSLDEQYF. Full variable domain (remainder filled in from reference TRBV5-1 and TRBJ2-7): KAGVTQTPRYLIKTRGQQVTLSCSPISGHRSVSWYQQTPGQGLQFLFEYFSETQRNKGNFPGRFSGRQFSNSRSEMNVSTLELGDSALYLCASSPGGSLDEQYFGPGTRLTVT.

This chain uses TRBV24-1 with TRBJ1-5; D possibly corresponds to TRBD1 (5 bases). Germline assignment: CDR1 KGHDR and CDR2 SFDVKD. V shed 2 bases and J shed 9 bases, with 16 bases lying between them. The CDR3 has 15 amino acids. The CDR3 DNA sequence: TGTGCCACCAGTGATTCTACGGGGGGTCTGGCGCCCCAGCATTTT. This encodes CATSDSTGGLAPQHF.

CDR3 amino acids: CASSFHSGANVLTF. In nucleotides, the CDR3 is TGTGCCAGCAGTTTTCACTCTGGGGCCAACGTCCTGACTTTC. The chain has TRBV27 and TRBJ2-6; D is unclear. Germline V lookup: CDR1 MNHEY, CDR2 SMNVEV (reference sequence). Trimming shortened V by 3 bases and J by 0 bases, and 3 bases separated the two germline ends. This CDR3 is built from 14 residues.

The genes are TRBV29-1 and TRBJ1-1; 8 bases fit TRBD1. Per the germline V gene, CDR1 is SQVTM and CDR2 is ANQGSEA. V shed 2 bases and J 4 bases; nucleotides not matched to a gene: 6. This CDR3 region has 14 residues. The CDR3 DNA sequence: TGCAGCGTTGAATCAGGGGGCGCCGGCACTGAAGCTTTCTTT. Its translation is CSVESGGAGTEAFF.

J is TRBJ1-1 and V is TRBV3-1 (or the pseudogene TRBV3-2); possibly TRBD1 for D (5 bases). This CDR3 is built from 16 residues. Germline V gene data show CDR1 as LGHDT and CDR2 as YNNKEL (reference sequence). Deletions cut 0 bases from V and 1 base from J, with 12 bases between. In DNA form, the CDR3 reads TGTGCCAGCAGCCAAGAAGGTTGGCAGGGGAACACTGAAGCTTTCTTT. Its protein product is CASSQEGWQGNTEAFF.

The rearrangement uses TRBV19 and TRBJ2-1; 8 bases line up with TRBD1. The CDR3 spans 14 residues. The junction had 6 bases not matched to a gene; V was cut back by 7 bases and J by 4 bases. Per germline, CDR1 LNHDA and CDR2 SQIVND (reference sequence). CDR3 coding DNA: TGTGCCAGTACCACAGGGGGAGTTTACAATGAGCAGTTCTTC. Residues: CASTTGGVYNEQFF.

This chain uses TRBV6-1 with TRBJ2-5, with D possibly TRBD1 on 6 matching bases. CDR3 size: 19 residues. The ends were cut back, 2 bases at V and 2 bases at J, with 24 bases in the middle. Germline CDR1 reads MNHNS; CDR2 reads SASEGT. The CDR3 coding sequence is TGTGCCAGCAGTGAATTGGAGGACAGAGACATATATTGGCAAGAGACCCAGTACTTC. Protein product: CASSELEDRDIYWQETQYF.

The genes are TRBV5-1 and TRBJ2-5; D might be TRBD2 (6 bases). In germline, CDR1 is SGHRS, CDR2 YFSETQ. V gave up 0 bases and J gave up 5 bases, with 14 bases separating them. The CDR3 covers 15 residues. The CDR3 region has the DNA TGCGCCAGCAGCTTGGAATCGGGAGCTGGGGAGACCCAGTACTTC. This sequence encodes CASSLESGAGETQYF.

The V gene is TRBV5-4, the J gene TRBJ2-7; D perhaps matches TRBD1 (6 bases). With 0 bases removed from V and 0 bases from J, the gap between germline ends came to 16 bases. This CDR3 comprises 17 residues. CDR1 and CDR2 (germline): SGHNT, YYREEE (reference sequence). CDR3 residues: CASSLGLTGLGSYEQYF. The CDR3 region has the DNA TGTGCCAGCAGCTTGGGACTCACAGGGTTGGGCTCCTACGAGCAGTACTTC.

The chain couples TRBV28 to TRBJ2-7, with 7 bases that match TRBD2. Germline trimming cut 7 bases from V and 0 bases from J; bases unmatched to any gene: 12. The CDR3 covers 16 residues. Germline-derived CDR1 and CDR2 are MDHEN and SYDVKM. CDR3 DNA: TGTGCCAGCAAGAAATTGGGGGGGGACTTCTCCTACGAGCAGTACTTC. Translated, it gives CASKKLGGDFSYEQYF.

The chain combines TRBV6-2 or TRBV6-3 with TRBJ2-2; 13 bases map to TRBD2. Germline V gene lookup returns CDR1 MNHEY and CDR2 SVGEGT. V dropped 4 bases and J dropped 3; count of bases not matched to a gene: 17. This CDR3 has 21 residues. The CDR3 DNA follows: TGTGCCAGCAGTTGGGCTAGACTAGCGGGAGGCGTCGGGGTTGACACCGGGGAGCTGTTTTTT. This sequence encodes CASSWARLAGGVGVDTGELFF.

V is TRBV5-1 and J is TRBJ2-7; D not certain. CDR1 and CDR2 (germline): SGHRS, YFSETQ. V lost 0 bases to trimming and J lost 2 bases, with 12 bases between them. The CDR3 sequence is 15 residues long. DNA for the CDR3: TGCGCCAGCAGCTTGGAGCTAAGCCGAACCTACGAGCAGTACTTC. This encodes CASSLELSRTYEQYF.

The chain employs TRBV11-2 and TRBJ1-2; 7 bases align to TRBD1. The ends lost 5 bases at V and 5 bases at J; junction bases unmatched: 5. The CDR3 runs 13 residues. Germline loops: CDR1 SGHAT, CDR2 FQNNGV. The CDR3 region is CASSQGQLYGYTF. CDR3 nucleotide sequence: TGTGCCAGCAGCCAGGGACAGCTGTATGGCTACACCTTC.

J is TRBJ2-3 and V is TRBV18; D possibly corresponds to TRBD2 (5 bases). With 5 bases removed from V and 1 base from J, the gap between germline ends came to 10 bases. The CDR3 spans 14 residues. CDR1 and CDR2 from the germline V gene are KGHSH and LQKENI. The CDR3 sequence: CASSKEGRTDTQYF. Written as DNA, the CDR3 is TGTGCCAGCTCAAAAGAGGGTCGCACAGATACGCAGTATTTT.

The CDR3 loop reads CASSGRRGGEKLFF. CDR3 coding DNA: TGTGCCAGCAGCGGGAGAAGGGGAGGGGAAAAACTGTTTTTT. The genes are TRBV9 and TRBJ1-4; a weak D match, TRBD1 (5 bases). V gave up 3 bases and J gave up 8 bases, with 14 bases separating them. Germline V gene lookup returns CDR1 SGDLS and CDR2 YYNGEE. This CDR3 region has 14 residues.

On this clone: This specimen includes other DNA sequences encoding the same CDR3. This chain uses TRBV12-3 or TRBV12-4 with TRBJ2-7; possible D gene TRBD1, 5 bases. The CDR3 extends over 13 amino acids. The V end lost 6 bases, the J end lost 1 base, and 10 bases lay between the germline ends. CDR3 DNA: TGTGCCAGCAGCCGAGACAGTTCCTACGAGCAGTACTTC. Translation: CASSRDSSYEQYF.

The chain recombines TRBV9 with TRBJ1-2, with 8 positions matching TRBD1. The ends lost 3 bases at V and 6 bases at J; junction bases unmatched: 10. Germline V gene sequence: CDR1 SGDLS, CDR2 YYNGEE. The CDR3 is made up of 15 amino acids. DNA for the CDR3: TGTGCCAGCAGCGACCAACCGACAGGGGTTGATGGCTACACCTTC. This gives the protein CASSDQPTGVDGYTF.

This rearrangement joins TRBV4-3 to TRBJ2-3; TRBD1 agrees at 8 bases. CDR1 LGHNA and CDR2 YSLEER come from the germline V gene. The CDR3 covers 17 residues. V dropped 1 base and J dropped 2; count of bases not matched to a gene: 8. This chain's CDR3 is CASSQAPPGQDTDTQYF. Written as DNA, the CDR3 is TGCGCCAGCAGCCAAGCCCCGCCGGGACAGGACACAGATACGCAGTATTTT.

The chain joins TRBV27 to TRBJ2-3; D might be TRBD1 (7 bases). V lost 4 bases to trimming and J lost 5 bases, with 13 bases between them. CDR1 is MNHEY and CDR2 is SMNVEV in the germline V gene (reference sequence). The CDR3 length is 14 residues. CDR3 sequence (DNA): TGTGCCAGCAGTTCCAGGGGGGATGGAGATACGCAGTATTTT. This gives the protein CASSSRGDGDTQYF.

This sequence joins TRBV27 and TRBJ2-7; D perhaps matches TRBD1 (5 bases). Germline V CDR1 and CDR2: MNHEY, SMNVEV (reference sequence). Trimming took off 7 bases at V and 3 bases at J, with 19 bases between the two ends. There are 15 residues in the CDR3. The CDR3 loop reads CASTLRLGANYEQYF. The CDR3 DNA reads TGTGCCAGCACCCTTAGGTTAGGGGCTAACTACGAGCAGTACTTC.

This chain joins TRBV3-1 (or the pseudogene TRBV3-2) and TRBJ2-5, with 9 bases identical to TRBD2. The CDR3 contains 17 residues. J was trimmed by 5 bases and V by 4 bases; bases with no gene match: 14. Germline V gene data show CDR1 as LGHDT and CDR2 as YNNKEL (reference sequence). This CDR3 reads CASSPFLAREGGETQYF. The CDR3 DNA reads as TGTGCCAGCAGCCCTTTTTTGGCGCGGGAGGGAGGGGAGACCCAGTACTTC.

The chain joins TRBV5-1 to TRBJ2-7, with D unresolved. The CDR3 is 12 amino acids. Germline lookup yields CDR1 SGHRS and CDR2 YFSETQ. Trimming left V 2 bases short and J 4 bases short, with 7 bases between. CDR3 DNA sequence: TGCGCCAGCAGCTTCTTCGGTTACGAGCAGTACTTC. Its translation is CASSFFGYEQYF.

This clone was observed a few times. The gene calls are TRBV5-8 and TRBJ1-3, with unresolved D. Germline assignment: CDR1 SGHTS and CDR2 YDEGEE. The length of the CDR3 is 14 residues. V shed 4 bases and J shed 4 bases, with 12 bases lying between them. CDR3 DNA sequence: TGTGCCAGCAGCGTATTGACGGGGGGAAACACCATATATTTT. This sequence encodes CASSVLTGGNTIYF.

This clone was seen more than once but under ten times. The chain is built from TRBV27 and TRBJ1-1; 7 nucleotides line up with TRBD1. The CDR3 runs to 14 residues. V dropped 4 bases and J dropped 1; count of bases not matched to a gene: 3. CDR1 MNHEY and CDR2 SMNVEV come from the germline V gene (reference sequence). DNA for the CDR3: TGTGCCAGCAGTTGGGACAGCAAGAACACTGAAGCTTTCTTT. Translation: CASSWDSKNTEAFF.

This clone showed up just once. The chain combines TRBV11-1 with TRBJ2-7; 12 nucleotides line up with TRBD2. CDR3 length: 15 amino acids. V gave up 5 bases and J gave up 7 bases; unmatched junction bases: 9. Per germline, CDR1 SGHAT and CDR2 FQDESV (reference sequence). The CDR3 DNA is TGTGCCAGCAGCCAAAGGACTAGCGGGATTCGAGAGCAGTACTTC. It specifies CASSQRTSGIREQYF.

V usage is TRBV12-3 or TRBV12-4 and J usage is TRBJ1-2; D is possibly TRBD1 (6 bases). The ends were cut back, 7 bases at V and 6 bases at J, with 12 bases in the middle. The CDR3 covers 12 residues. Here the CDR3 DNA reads TGTGCCAGCATAGGGGGGGTAGATGGCTACACCTTC. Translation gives CASIGGVDGYTF.